This section outlines one T cell receptor (beta chain) sequence together with its context. The antigen is unknown. In TCRdb, the 5' RACE reads were re-called with MiXCR into one record per CDR3 protein. The repertoire has around 340,000 distinct CDR3 sequences, roughly 22% of them found once; the top ten carry about an eighth. The sample belongs to a study of CD8 T cells in ankylosing spondylitis. Study-level points and caveats: Disease-linked clones were CD8+ and relatively rare in peripheral blood. It appeared that ankylosing spondylitis blood was characterized by a TCR beta motif of fewer than ten highly homologous variants.

The CDR3 runs to 17 residues. The germline V and J ends were trimmed by 2 bases and 3 bases, with 17 bases remaining between them. The chain recombines TRBV12-3 or TRBV12-4 with TRBJ2-1; TRBD1 is a possible D gene (8 bases). The clonotype was recovered from a male donor with ankylosing spondylitis or in good health (not recorded which). The sequencing sample was made of blood, either unsorted or a sorted T cell fraction (not recorded which). This CDR3 reads CASSLPQHRGGYNEQFF. The CDR3 region has the DNA TGTGCCAGCAGTTTACCCCAGCACAGGGGGGGCTACAATGAGCAGTTCTTC.